Listed below are T cell receptor beta chains from one sample, sequenced in a study of T cell responses to AZD1222 COVID-19 vaccine. Repertoires were generated with immunoSEQ multiplex PCR, while TCRdb's copy carries only in-frame clones and drops some. The data show some 80,000 clones, about 90% seen once. Sample: peripheral blood, taken on day 0 of AZD1222 vaccination. The source is an adult in good health. Each CDR3 is given with its conserved first and last residue.

V	J	CDR3
TRBV5-1	TRBJ2-1	CASSIPGGGYNEQFF
TRBV4-1	TRBJ1-5	CASSRRGFGRKFENQPQHF
TRBV18	TRBJ1-2	CASSPLGGLTGYTF
TRBV27	TRBJ1-1	CASSIRGDTEAFF
TRBV19	TRBJ1-3	CASSTTGRPGNTIYF
TRBV9	TRBJ1-4	CASSLSTGTGHEKLFF
TRBV7-9	TRBJ2-2	CASSSPGQGNTGELFF
TRBV20-1	TRBJ2-5	CSASKYGTSIETQYF
TRBV30	TRBJ2-1	CAWSIQGNEQFF
TRBV6-1	TRBJ1-5	CASSEPWGGSSNQPQHF
TRBV19	TRBJ1-1	CASSKQGSNTEAFF
TRBV29-1	TRBJ2-5	CSTRQYQETQYF
TRBV6-5	TRBJ1-5	CASSYSRGQPQHF
TRBV7-9	TRBJ2-7	CASSFDKGTLTYEQYF
TRBV5-4	TRBJ1-6	CASSFRRGNSPLHF
TRBV19	TRBJ2-1	CASTRSPGLPYNEQFF
TRBV5-4	TRBJ2-5	CASSLEQGVLGRETQYF
TRBV11-3	TRBJ1-2	CASSQSTGRINYGYTF
TRBV19	TRBJ1-6	CASRKTGNESPLHF
TRBV29-1	TRBJ1-2	CSVDPWSYGYTF
TRBV7-2	TRBJ1-1	CASSLAGREAFF
TRBV6-9	TRBJ2-5	CASSSHAQGAPGYQETQYF
TRBV28	TRBJ2-7	CASSLSVSRGYYEQYF
TRBV2	TRBJ1-5	CASSAQASNQPQHF
TRBV10-3	TRBJ2-7	CAIGLAGVHYEQYF
TRBV10-1	TRBJ2-1	CASSRASGVEQFF
TRBV5-1	TRBJ2-5	CASSSGGGTEWGTQYF
TRBV6-6	TRBJ2-5	CASSSHGLAGDQTQYF
TRBV7-9	TRBJ1-2	CASSPGTAAANYGYTF
TRBV11-2	TRBJ1-2	CASSHSGRPYGYTF
TRBV2	TRBJ2-5	CASRAASGGDRETQYF
TRBV27	TRBJ1-6	CASRASYNSPLHF
TRBV13	TRBJ2-4	CASSHSGEVAKNIQYF
TRBV5-4	TRBJ2-7	CASSPGWGTGEQYF
TRBV2	TRBJ2-7	CASSHYEQYF
TRBV11-2	TRBJ1-2	CASSAGQGMDGYTF
TRBV30	TRBJ1-1	CAWDSLTEAFF
TRBV14	TRBJ2-7	CASSQETGTYEQYF
TRBV6-5	TRBJ2-7	CASRTGGAVDEQYF
TRBV5-6	TRBJ1-1	CASSLGRTAEAFF
TRBV18	TRBJ1-1	CASSRITGGTEAFF
TRBV4-1	TRBJ2-7	CASSQADSYEQYF
TRBV23-1	TRBJ1-1	CASIKKGTPRAEAFF
TRBV6-2/TRBV6-3	TRBJ2-3	CASSYRRHTGDTQYF
TRBV10-3	TRBJ1-2	CAISESGQPFNYGYTF
TRBV2	TRBJ1-5	CASRMGQQSFAQHF
TRBV7-2	TRBJ2-3	CASSLAQVTDTQYF